The 5 T cell receptor beta chains below all came from one sample that was sequenced in a study of T-cell memory formation after mild COVID-19. TCRdb redid the calling of the 5' RACE reads with MiXCR, one entry per CDR3 protein. The sample holds roughly 600,000 distinct CDR3 sequences, 18% seen once. Sequencing used PBMCs or a T cell subset sorted from them (not recorded which). The source of these receptors is an adult woman who had mild COVID-19 (a few samples of this study predate the infection). Cell type and time point are not known.

The table lists this clonotype with many counts. This sequence joins TRBV5-1 and TRBJ1-1; tentative D call: TRBD1 (6 bases). V gave up 1 base and J gave up 1 base, with 17 bases separating them. CDR1 and CDR2 (germline): SGHRS, YFSETQ. CDR3 length: 17 residues. CDR3 loop: CASSLYDGGHSNTEAFF. CDR3 coding DNA: TGCGCCAGCAGCTTGTACGACGGGGGACACTCGAACACTGAAGCTTTCTTT. Full variable domain (outside the CDR3, taken from reference TRBV5-1 and TRBJ1-1): KAGVTQTPRYLIKTRGQQVTLSCSPISGHRSVSWYQQTPGQGLQFLFEYFSETQRNKGNFPGRFSGRQFSNSRSEMNVSTLELGDSALYLCASSLYDGGHSNTEAFFGQGTRLTVV.

This clonotype was detected a few times. This chain links TRBV5-4 with TRBJ2-1, with a possible D match to TRBD2 (6 bases). The V gene's germline CDR1 is SGHNT and CDR2 YYREEE (reference sequence). V lost 5 bases to trimming and J lost 6 bases, with 18 bases between them. This CDR3 spans 15 amino acids. Written as DNA, the CDR3 is TGTGCCAGCAGTTCAGCGGGCCTCCGCGGCAATGAGCAGTTCTTC. Translated, it gives CASSSAGLRGNEQFF.

The chain uses TRBV15 and TRBJ2-1; D call uncertain. In germline, CDR1 is LNHNV, CDR2 YYDKDF (reference sequence). Deletions cut 0 bases from V and 2 bases from J, with 8 bases between. There are 15 residues in the CDR3. Here the CDR3 reads CATSRDRSPYNEQFF. The CDR3 DNA sequence: TGTGCCACCAGCAGAGACCGGTCCCCCTACAATGAGCAGTTCTTC.

This clonotype was seen more than once but under ten times. No conserved phenylalanine or tryptophan is present at the end of the CDR3, so a read error is the likely explanation. The DNA is omitted, as the CDR3 cannot be located on it reliably, and the CDR3 follows TCRdb's listing. V and J are TRBV30 and TRBJ2-3; TRBD1, as called in the table, went unchecked against the DNA. The CDR3 length equals 12 residues, ends included. Germline-derived CDR1 and CDR2 are GTSNPN and SVGIG (reference sequence). CDR3 protein: CAWSVLAGKASL.

A single count supports this clonotype. This chain joins TRBV30 and TRBJ1-6; TRBD1 matches 7 bases. This CDR3 is 15 amino acids long. Germline V lookup: CDR1 GTSNPN, CDR2 SVGIG (reference sequence). The V gene end was trimmed by 3 bases and the J gene end by 2 bases; junction bases not matched to a gene: 4. CDR3 protein: CAWRWQGAYNSPLHF. CDR3 sequence (DNA): TGTGCCTGGAGATGGCAGGGGGCCTATAATTCACCCCTCCACTTT. Drawing the rest from reference TRBV30 and TRBJ1-6, the complete variable domain is SQTIHQWPATLVQPVGSPLSLECTVEGTSNPNLYWYRQAAGRGLQLLFYSVGIGQISSEVPQNLSASRPQDRQFILSSKKLLLSDSGFYLCAWRWQGAYNSPLHFGNGTRLTVT.